This T cell receptor beta chain emerged from a study of blood T cells in healthy people across ages. Primers used in a second PCR of about 6 to 11 cycles were a sample-barcoded 5' primer and a J-beta primer mix. The template-switch adaptor, which had 12 random nucleotides, put a tag on each cDNA molecule. TCRdb processed the 5' RACE reads anew with MiXCR; each CDR3 protein has one entry. The sample shows around 1.5 million distinct CDR3 sequences, roughly 40% of them seen only once. This CDR3 spans 12 amino acids. CDR1 and CDR2 from the germline V gene are GTSNPN and SVGIG (reference sequence). V lost 3 bases and J 3 bases, leaving 8 bases between the germline ends. The study's findings and limits: Diversity figures derived from one million T cells were judged to underestimate the true value. Older age coincided with a roughly linear decline in TCR beta diversity per million T cells.

Peripheral blood from each donor was collected in a volume of 9.5 to 10 milliliters. Note on this clonotype: Its specificity is unknown.

The TCR sequence derives from a woman aged 18-29 years in good health. What was sequenced was blood. This sequence joins TRBV30 and TRBJ2-5; no clear D gene. In DNA form, the CDR3 reads TGTGCCTGGAGCCGAGAGGAAGAGACCCAGTACTTC. Protein sequence: CAWSREEETQYF.